A selection of T cell receptor beta chains follows, all from one sample in a study of spatial heterogeneity in lung cancer. MiXCR, applied by TCRdb to the 5' RACE reads, yields one record per CDR3 protein. This sample has more than 5,500 distinct CDR3 sequences, with about 7% found just once. Sequencing used PBMCs, obtained at surgery. The receptors shown here come from a male donor with early-stage non-small cell lung cancer. Both conserved end residues are part of each CDR3. The order of the fields is J gene, V gene, clone size, D gene, CDR3 protein, CDR3 DNA. A D gene is named only where the DNA matches it firmly. A row's size may be missing; if present it is once, few, many or a size class.

>TRBJ2-5|TRBV11-2|many|.
CASSLDSLAEETQYF
TGTGCCAGCAGCTTAGATAGCCTTGCCGAAGAGACCCAGTACTTC
>TRBJ2-3|TRBV28|.|.
CASSGRTGLDTQYF
TGTGCCTCATCAGGGAGAACCGGACTAGATACGCAGTATTTT
>TRBJ1-2|TRBV7-2|few|.
CASSDAANYGYTF
TGTGCCAGCAGCGATGCAGCTAACTATGGCTACACCTTC
>TRBJ1-6|TRBV6-1|.|TRBD1
CASSEVRGQEIVPLHF
TGTGCCAGCAGTGAAGTGCGGGGACAGGAAATCGTGCCCCTCCACTTT
>TRBJ2-7|TRBV23-1|many|.
CASAPGQGHYEQYF
TGCGCCAGCGCCCCGGGGCAGGGTCACTACGAGCAGTACTTC
>TRBJ2-2|TRBV28|many|.
CASRLGAGTGELFF
TGTGCCAGCAGACTTGGGGCCGGCACCGGGGAGCTGTTTTTT
>TRBJ2-1|TRBV12-3/TRBV12-4|many|.
CASSSSGLGGDEQFF
.
>TRBJ2-5|TRBV25-1|few|.
CASREGLGQTQYF
TGTGCCAGCAGAGAAGGGTTGGGACAGACCCAGTACTTC
>TRBJ1-5|TRBV12-3/TRBV12-4|many|.
CASSSSVSSNQPQHF
TGTGCCAGCAGTTCGTCAGTTTCTAGCAATCAGCCCCAGCATTTT
>TRBJ1-2|TRBV7-2|many|TRBD1
CASSSAPGGYGYTF
TGTGCCAGCAGCTCTGCTCCAGGGGGTTATGGCTACACCTTC
>TRBJ1-1|TRBV11-2|many|.
CASSFRAVGLNTEAFF
TGTGCCAGCAGCTTTCGGGCAGTGGGCTTGAACACTGAAGCTTTCTTT
>TRBJ2-4|TRBV5-5|many|.
CASSLGDSAVVVQYF
TGTGCCAGCAGCTTGGGTGACTCGGCGGTTGTAGTTCAGTACTTC
>TRBJ1-6|TRBV10-2|medium-sized|.
CASSLQNSPLHF
TGCGCCAGCAGTTTACAGAATTCACCCCTCCACTTT
>TRBJ2-1|TRBV4-1|many|.
CASSQWGLYNEQFF
TGCGCCAGCAGCCAATGGGGACTTTACAATGAGCAGTTCTTC
>TRBJ1-1|TRBV20-1|many|TRBD1
CSASLPGGSGTEAFF
TGCAGTGCTTCGCTACCAGGGGGCTCGGGCACTGAAGCTTTCTTT
>TRBJ2-7|TRBV7-2|.|.
CASSLERSGNEQYF
TGTGCCAGCAGCTTAGAACGTTCGGGAAACGAGCAGTACTTC
>TRBJ1-1|TRBV5-1|many|.
CASSLGAVNTEAFF
TGCGCCAGCAGCCTAGGGGCGGTGAACACTGAAGCTTTCTTT
>TRBJ2-1|TRBV3-1|many|TRBD2
CASTRGLGNNEQFF
TGTGCCAGCACCCGTGGACTAGGTAATAATGAGCAGTTCTTC
>TRBJ2-2|TRBV3-1|many|.
CASSQGALRLFF
TGTGCCAGCAGCCAAGGGGCTCTCCGGCTGTTTTTT
>TRBJ1-1|TRBV4-2|many|.
CASSQDGSETEAFF
TGTGCCAGCAGCCAAGATGGTAGTGAAACTGAAGCTTTCTTT
>TRBJ2-2|TRBV6-5|many|.
CASIGAPGTSNTGELFF
TGTGCCAGCATAGGGGCCCCCGGGACCTCAAACACCGGGGAGCTGTTTTTT
>TRBJ2-5|TRBV7-2|.|.
CASSTRETQYF
TGTGCCAGCAGCACCCGAGAGACCCAGTACTTC
>TRBJ2-2|TRBV7-8|many|.
CASSRTNTGELFF
TGTGCCAGCAGCCGGACGAACACCGGGGAGCTGTTTTTT
>TRBJ2-1|TRBV6-2/TRBV6-3|.|TRBD2
CASTSGGAWNEQFF
TGTGCCAGTACTAGCGGGGGGGCCTGGAATGAGCAGTTCTTC
>TRBJ2-4|TRBV19|.|TRBD1
CASSQTGGANIQYF
TGTGCCAGTAGCCAGACAGGGGGCGCAAACATTCAGTACTTC
>TRBJ2-4|TRBV6-5|many|.
CASSSPGQGKNIQYF
TGTGCCAGCAGTTCCCCTGGACAAGGCAAAAACATTCAGTACTTC
>TRBJ2-5|TRBV6-5|many|.
CASRSRGGAETQYF
TGTGCCAGCAGGTCCAGGGGAGGGGCAGAGACCCAGTACTTC
>TRBJ2-7|TRBV28|medium-sized|.
CASSHFFDRRYEQYF
TGTGCCAGCAGTCATTTTTTTGACCGTCGCTACGAGCAGTACTTC
>TRBJ1-1|TRBV4-2|many|.
CASSQPYTNTEAFF
TGTGCCAGCAGCCAACCATACACCAACACTGAAGCTTTCTTT
>TRBJ2-1|TRBV6-5|many|TRBD1
CASSLQGAYNEQFF
TGTGCCAGCAGTCTACAGGGGGCGTACAATGAGCAGTTCTTC
>TRBJ1-4|TRBV5-1|many|TRBD1
CASSSGQGGEKLFF
TGCGCCAGCAGCTCGGGACAGGGTGGGGAAAAACTGTTTTTT
>TRBJ2-2|TRBV12-3/TRBV12-4|many|.
CASSSPTTGTGELFF
TGTGCCAGCAGTTCCCCGACGACGGGCACCGGGGAGCTGTTTTTT
>TRBJ1-5|TRBV19|many|.
CASSKRTGVSNQPQHF
TGTGCCAGTAGTAAACGGACGGGGGTGAGCAATCAGCCCCAGCATTTT
>TRBJ1-1|TRBV20-1|many|.
CSARDHGWDHTEAFF
TGCAGTGCTAGAGATCACGGGTGGGACCACACTGAAGCTTTCTTT
>TRBJ2-3|TRBV13|many|.
CASSLVSRVATDTQYF
TGTGCCAGCAGCTTAGTTTCGCGGGTTGCCACAGATACGCAGTATTTT
>TRBJ2-3|TRBV19|few|.
CASRLVDTQYF
TGTGCCAGTAGACTAGTGGATACGCAGTATTTT
>TRBJ2-3|TRBV6-8|many|TRBD1
CASSYPTGGITDTQYF
TGTGCCAGCAGTTACCCGACAGGGGGGATTACAGATACGCAGTATTTT
>TRBJ2-2|TRBV10-3|many|TRBD1
CAISEGQGAGELFF
TGTGCCATCAGTGAGGGACAGGGGGCCGGGGAGCTGTTTTTT
>TRBJ1-5|TRBV29-1|medium-sized|TRBD1
CSVVGGNNQPQHF
TGCAGCGTTGTAGGGGGCAACAATCAGCCCCAGCATTTT
>TRBJ2-5|TRBV20-1|.|TRBD2
CSAPLAGQETQYF
TGCAGTGCTCCCTTAGCGGGACAAGAGACCCAGTACTTC
>TRBJ2-3|TRBV7-9|few|.
CASSLTRDLTDTQYF
TGTGCCAGCAGCCTTACCAGGGACCTCACAGATACGCAGTATTTT
>TRBJ2-1|TRBV7-2|few|.
CASSLAGGTSSYNEQFF
TGTGCCAGCAGCTTGGCCGGTGGGACCAGTTCTTACAATGAGCAGTTCTTC
>TRBJ2-1|TRBV28|many|.
CASSFGQFEQFF
TGTGCCAGCAGTTTTGGCCAATTTGAGCAGTTCTTC
>TRBJ2-1|TRBV19|many|.
CASKGDTTYNEQFF
TGTGCCAGTAAGGGGGACACTACCTACAATGAGCAGTTCTTC
>TRBJ2-2|TRBV29-1|many|TRBD2
CSVQLAANTGELFF
TGCAGCGTTCAACTAGCGGCGAACACCGGGGAGCTGTTTTTT
>TRBJ2-5|TRBV7-6|.|TRBD2
CASSVGSGPPEF
TGTGCCAGCAGCGTAGGTAGCGGGCCCCCCGAGTTC
>TRBJ2-2|TRBV7-2|many|.
CASSPQGLNTGELFF
TGTGCCAGCAGCCCCCAGGGATTGAACACCGGGGAGCTGTTTTTT
>TRBJ1-1|TRBV6-1|many|.
CASSQVPEAFF
TGTGCCAGCAGTCAGGTTCCTGAAGCTTTCTTT
>TRBJ1-4|TRBV28|many|.
CASSGAVTATNEKLFF
TGTGCCAGCAGTGGGGCGGTGACAGCTACTAATGAAAAACTGTTTTTT
>TRBJ1-2|TRBV28|many|TRBD1
CASSRTGPTAYGYTF
TGTGCCAGCAGTCGGACAGGGCCCACTGCCTATGGCTACACCTTC
>TRBJ1-3|TRBV5-1|.|.
CASSLAASTPSGNTIYF
TGCGCCAGCAGCTTGGCGGCCAGTACTCCCTCTGGAAACACCATATATTTT
>TRBJ1-4|TRBV19|many|.
CASSIRNGQREKLFF
TGTGCCAGTAGTATAAGAAATGGCCAAAGAGAAAAACTGTTTTTT
>TRBJ2-1|TRBV10-3|many|TRBD2
CAIKHPGLAGAGGDNEQFF
TGTGCCATTAAACACCCGGGACTAGCGGGAGCCGGGGGAGACAATGAGCAGTTCTTC
>TRBJ1-2|TRBV5-1|many|.
CASSLDNPLNGYTF
TGCGCCAGCAGCCTCGACAACCCCCTGAATGGCTACACCTTC
>TRBJ2-1|TRBV4-1|medium-sized|TRBD2
CASSQDTSGGANEQFF
TGCGCCAGCAGCCAAGATACAAGCGGGGGGGCCAATGAGCAGTTCTTC
>TRBJ1-5|TRBV9|many|TRBD1
CASSAGQHYQPQHF
TGTGCCAGCAGCGCGGGACAGCATTATCAGCCCCAGCATTTT
>TRBJ1-5|TRBV19|many|.
CASSIRGPEQPQHF
TGTGCCAGTAGTATCCGAGGGCCGGAACAGCCCCAGCATTTT
>TRBJ2-1|TRBV4-1|many|TRBD2
CASSQGQLGGGVYNEQFF
TGCGCCAGCAGCCAAGGTCAACTTGGCGGGGGGGTCTACAATGAGCAGTTCTTC
>TRBJ2-3|TRBV27|many|.
CASGSRDNTQYF
TGTGCCAGCGGCTCGCGGGACAATACGCAGTATTTT